Below, one TCR beta chain is given with its context. This sample was taken from a study of blood T cell repertoires in COVID-19. As processed by the authors: Reference gene primers were amplified, and this amplification served to estimate nucleated cell counts. Method: immunoSEQ multiplex PCR; TCRdb's copy keeps in-frame clones and lacks some. For V, J and clone size, that table is used; D and trimming come from the DNA. The sample records 250,000 to 350,000 clones, less than 90% being singletons. Clinical histories supplied by participants themselves formed the basis of cohort assignment. The CDR3 is 16 residues long. Germline values: CDR1 LNHDA, CDR2 SQIVND (reference sequence). Trimming cost V 1 base and J 4 bases, with 15 bases left between them.

The rearrangement uses TRBV19 and TRBJ2-3; D ambiguous. Sequenced input: PBMCs or T cells enriched from blood (not recorded which). The origin of this receptor is a woman between 50 and 59 years old who had recovered from COVID-19. The CDR3 protein is CASSIVRPAGADTQYF. The CDR3 DNA reads as TGTGCCAGTAGTATAGTCCGCCCCGCCGGTGCAGATACGCAGTATTTT. The full variable domain, rest sourced from reference TRBV19 and TRBJ2-3, is DGGITQSPKYLFRKEGQNVTLSCEQNLNHDAMYWYRQDPGQGLRLIYYSQIVNDFQKGDIAEGYSVSREKKESFPLTVTSAQKNPTAFYLCASSIVRPAGADTQYFGPGTRLTVL.